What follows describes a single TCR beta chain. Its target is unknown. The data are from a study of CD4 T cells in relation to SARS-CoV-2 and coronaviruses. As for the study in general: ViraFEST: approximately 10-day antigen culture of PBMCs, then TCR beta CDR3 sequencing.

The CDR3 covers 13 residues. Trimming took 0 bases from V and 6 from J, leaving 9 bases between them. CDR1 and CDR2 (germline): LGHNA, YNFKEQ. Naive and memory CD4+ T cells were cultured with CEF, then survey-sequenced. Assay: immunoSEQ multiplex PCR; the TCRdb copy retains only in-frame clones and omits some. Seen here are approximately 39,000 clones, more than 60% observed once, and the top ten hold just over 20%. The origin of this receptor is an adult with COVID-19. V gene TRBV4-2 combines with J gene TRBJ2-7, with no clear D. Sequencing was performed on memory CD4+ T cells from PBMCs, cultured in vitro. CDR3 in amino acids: CASSQDPSGEQYF. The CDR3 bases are TGTGCCAGCAGCCAAGATCCATCGGGCGAGCAGTACTTC.